This TCR beta chain was documented in a study of radiotherapy plus CTLA-4 blockade in lung cancer. Across the whole study: An objective response was seen in around a sixth of patients, and disease control in about 30%.

A note on this clone: Its matching antigen is unknown.

With ipilimumab providing CTLA-4 blockade, focal radiation was administered to patients who had chemo-refractory metastatic non-small-cell lung cancer. The study's findings and limits: There was expansion of tumor-derived TCR clones in blood after radiotherapy plus ipilimumab. Reported findings show early blood T cell clone dynamics, with interferon-beta, best predicted response.

Profiling relied on immunoSEQ multiplex PCR, and the TCRdb table lists in-frame clones only, not all of them. Of around 130,000 clones in the sample, 70% to 90% were seen once. Germline V gene data show CDR1 as SGDLS and CDR2 as YYNGEE. The CDR3 sequence is 18 residues long. With 4 bases clipped from V and 9 bases from J, the junction kept 16 bases outside the gene matches. V is TRBV9 and J is TRBJ2-3; 14 bases match TRBD2. The sequencing used peripheral blood, collected from a patient treated with radiotherapy plus ipilimumab. The TCR sequence derives from a human donor with non-small cell lung cancer that progressed on radiotherapy plus ipilimumab. The CDR3 protein is CASSSPSRTSGGIYTQYF. The CDR3 bases are TGTGCCAGCAGCTCACCCTCCCGGACTAGCGGGGGGATTTACACGCAGTATTTT.